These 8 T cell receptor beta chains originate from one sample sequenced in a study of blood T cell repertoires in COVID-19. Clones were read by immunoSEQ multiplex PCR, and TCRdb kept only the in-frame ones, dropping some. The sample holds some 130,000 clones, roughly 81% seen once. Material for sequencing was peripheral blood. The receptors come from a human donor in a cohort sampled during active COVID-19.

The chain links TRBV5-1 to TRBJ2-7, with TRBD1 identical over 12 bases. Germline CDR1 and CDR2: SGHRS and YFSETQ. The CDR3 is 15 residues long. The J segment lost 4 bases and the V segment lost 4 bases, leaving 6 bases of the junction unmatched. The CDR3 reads CASSAGQGAGYEQYF. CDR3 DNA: TGCGCCAGCAGCGCGGGACAGGGGGCTGGATACGAGCAGTACTTC.

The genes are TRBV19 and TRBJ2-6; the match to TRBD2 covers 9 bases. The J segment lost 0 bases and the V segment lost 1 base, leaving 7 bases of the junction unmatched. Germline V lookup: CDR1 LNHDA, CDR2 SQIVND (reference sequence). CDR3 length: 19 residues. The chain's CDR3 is CASSIALAGASSGANVLTF. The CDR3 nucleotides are TGTGCCAGTAGTATAGCGTTAGCGGGGGCAAGCTCTGGGGCCAACGTCCTGACTTTC.

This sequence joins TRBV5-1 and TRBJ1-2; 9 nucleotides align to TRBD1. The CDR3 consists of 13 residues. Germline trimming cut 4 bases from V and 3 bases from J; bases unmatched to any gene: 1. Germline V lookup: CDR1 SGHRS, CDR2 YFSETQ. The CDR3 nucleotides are TGCGCCAGCAGCCGGGACAGGGACTATGGCTACACCTTC. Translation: CASSRDRDYGYTF.

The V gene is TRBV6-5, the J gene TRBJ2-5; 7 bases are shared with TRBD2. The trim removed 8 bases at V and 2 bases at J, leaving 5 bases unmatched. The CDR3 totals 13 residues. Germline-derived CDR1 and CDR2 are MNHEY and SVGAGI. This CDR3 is CASGRGKQETQYF. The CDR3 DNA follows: TGTGCCAGCGGGCGGGGGAAACAAGAGACCCAGTACTTC.

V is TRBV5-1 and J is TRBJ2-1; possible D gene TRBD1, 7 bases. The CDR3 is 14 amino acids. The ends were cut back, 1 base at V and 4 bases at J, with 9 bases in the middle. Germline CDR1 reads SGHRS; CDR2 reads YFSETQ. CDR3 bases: TGCGCCAGCAGCTTGTCAGGGGGGTACAATGAGCAGTTCTTC. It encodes CASSLSGGYNEQFF. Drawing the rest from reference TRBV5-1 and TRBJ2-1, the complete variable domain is KAGVTQTPRYLIKTRGQQVTLSCSPISGHRSVSWYQQTPGQGLQFLFEYFSETQRNKGNFPGRFSGRQFSNSRSEMNVSTLELGDSALYLCASSLSGGYNEQFFGPGTRLTVL.

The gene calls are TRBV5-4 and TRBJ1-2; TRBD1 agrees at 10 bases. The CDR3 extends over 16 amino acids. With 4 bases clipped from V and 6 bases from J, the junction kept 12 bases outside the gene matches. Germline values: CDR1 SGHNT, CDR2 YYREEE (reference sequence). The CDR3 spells CASSTRDRGPGNGYTF. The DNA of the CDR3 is TGTGCCAGCAGCACCCGGGACAGGGGCCCGGGGAATGGCTACACCTTC.

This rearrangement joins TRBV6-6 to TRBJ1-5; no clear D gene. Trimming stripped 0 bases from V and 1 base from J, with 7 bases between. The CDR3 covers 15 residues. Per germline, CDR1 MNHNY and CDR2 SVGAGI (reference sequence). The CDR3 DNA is TGTGCCAGCAGTTACTCGTCCCAGAGCAATCAGCCCCAGCATTTT. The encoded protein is CASSYSSQSNQPQHF.

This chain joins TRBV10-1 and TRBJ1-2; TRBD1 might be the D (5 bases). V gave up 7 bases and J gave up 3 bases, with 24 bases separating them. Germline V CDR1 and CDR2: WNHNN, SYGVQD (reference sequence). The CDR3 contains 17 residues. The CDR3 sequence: CASIIPGGELKDYGYTF. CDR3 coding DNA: TGCGCCAGCATTATACCCGGGGGGGAATTGAAGGACTATGGCTACACCTTC.